This T cell receptor (beta chain) was retrieved from a study of shared clonotypes between healthy human individuals. Looking at the study overall: Per donor, CD8 memory used one plate, CD8 naive used two, CD4 memory used three and CD4 naive used three.

The donors, healthy adults who were HIV-negative, had experienced no recent acute infections or vaccinations. Assay execution took place at the deep level. Generated by immunoSEQ multiplex PCR, the TCRdb table keeps only in-frame clones and is missing some. Of roughly 2.2 million clones listed, approximately 95% are singletons. The CDR3 totals 15 residues. The ends were cut back, 5 bases at V and 4 bases at J, with 18 bases in the middle. The V gene's germline CDR1 is SGHTA and CDR2 FQGNSA. The sequenced sample was naive CD4+ T cells from PBMCs. Subset specified: CD45RA+ positively selected. The rearrangement joins TRBV7-2 to TRBJ2-7; D may correspond to TRBD1 or TRBD2 (5 bases each). The sequence came from a man aged 18 to 35 in good health. Some clones in this sample may be carry-over from other donors' samples. The CDR3, as DNA: TGTGCCAGCAGCCACACGATTGGGGGAAGGTACGAGCAGTACTTC. Translated: CASSHTIGGRYEQYF.